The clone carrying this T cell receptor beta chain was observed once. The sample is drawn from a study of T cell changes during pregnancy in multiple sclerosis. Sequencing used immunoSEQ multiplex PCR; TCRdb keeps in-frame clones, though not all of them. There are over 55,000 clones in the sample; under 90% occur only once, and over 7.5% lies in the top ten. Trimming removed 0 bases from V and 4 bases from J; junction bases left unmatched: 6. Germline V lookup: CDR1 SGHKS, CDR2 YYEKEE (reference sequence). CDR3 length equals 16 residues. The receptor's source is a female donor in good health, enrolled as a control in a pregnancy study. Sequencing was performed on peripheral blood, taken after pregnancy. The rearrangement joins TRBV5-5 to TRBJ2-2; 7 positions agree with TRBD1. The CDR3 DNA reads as TGTGCCAGCAGCTTGGCCCCCTCAGGGGGCACCGGGGAGCTGTTTTTT. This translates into CASSLAPSGGTGELFF.